This section outlines one T cell receptor beta chain sequence together with its context. Germline values: CDR1 LNHDA, CDR2 SQIVND (reference sequence). This CDR3 contains 15 residues. The V gene lost 10 bases and the J gene lost 0 bases, with 18 bases spanning the gap. This record comes from a study of blood T cell repertoires in COVID-19. Study overall: Collection of acute and convalescent COVID-19 samples took place in the United States, Italy and Spain. PBMCs, B-cell-depleted T cells, or T cells were the source of the cDNA or gDNA that made up the material.

In the authors' workflow: Amplified reference gene primers provided the basis for estimating nucleated cell counts. Measured with immunoSEQ multiplex PCR; TCRdb has only the in-frame clones, and not every one. That table supplies the V and J calls and clone size; D and trimming were determined from the DNA. The repertoire holds under 200,000 clones, with roughly 90% as singletons. The V gene is TRBV19, the J gene TRBJ2-5, with D uncertain. The sequence derives from a man aged 50 to 60 with acute or convalescent COVID-19. Sample: peripheral blood. CDR3 in amino acids: CAIRITHPNQETQYF. CDR3 nucleotide sequence: TGTGCCATTAGGATTACACACCCGAACCAAGAGACCCAGTACTTC.